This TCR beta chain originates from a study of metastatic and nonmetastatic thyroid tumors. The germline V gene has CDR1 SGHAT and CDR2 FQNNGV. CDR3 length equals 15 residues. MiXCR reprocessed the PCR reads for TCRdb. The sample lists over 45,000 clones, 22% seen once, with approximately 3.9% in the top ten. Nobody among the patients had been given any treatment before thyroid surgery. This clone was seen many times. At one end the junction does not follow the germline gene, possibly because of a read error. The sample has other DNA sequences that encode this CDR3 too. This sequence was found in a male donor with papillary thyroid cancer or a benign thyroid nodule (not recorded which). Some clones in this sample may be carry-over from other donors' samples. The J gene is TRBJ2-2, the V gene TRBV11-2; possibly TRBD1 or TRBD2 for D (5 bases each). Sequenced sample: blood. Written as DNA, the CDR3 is TGCGCCAGCAGCCCAGGGCTTCGGGGTACCGGGGAGCTGTTTTTT. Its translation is CASSPGLRGTGELFF.